The 3 T cell receptor beta chains listed next were all sequenced from one sample in a study of cytomegalovirus exposure and HLA in healthy donors. PCR employed 60 Vbeta and 13 Jbeta primers. Clones were read by immunoSEQ multiplex PCR, and TCRdb kept only the in-frame ones, dropping some. The sample's table shows roughly 72,000 clones. The sequencing sample was made of PBMCs. All receptors derive from a man younger than 30 in good health and CMV-seropositive.

The J gene is TRBJ1-1, the V gene TRBV5-1; D is perhaps TRBD1 (6 bases). The CDR3 sequence is 14 residues long. Trimming took off 4 bases at V and 1 base at J, with 11 bases between the two ends. Germline-derived CDR1 and CDR2 are SGHRS and YFSETQ. The CDR3 reads CASSQGTQNTEAFF. The CDR3 bases are TGCGCCAGCAGCCAAGGGACACAGAACACTGAAGCTTTCTTT.

The chain carries TRBV6-1 and TRBJ2-3; 10 bases map to TRBD2. This CDR3 is 17 amino acids long. Germline trimming cut 4 bases from V and 1 base from J; bases unmatched to any gene: 8. Per germline, CDR1 MNHNS and CDR2 SASEGT. The CDR3 reads CASSGPGLAAGTDTQYF. DNA of the CDR3: TGTGCCAGCAGTGGCCCAGGACTAGCGGCTGGCACAGATACGCAGTATTTT.

The chain is built from TRBV19 and TRBJ1-1; TRBD1 might be the D (6 bases). The germline CDR1 and CDR2 sequences are LNHDA and SQIVND (reference sequence). Trimming removed 5 bases at V and 3 bases at J, with 22 bases between. There are 17 residues in the CDR3. This CDR3 reads CASSPYPYRAVDTEAFF. CDR3 in DNA: TGTGCCAGTAGTCCATACCCCTACAGGGCCGTCGACACTGAAGCTTTCTTT.